These 2 T cell receptor beta chains originate from one sample sequenced in a study of long-term antiretroviral therapy in people with HIV. With survey level as its setting, the immunoSEQ assay was v3.0. Sequenced by immunoSEQ multiplex PCR; TCRdb stores in-frame clones only, minus some. The sample carries under 20,000 clones, more than 80% recorded once. This specimen consisted of unsorted PBMCs, obtained 0.2 years after starting antiretroviral therapy. Receptors originate from a woman in her forties with HIV.

The chain joins TRBV27 to TRBJ2-1; D may be TRBD2 (6 bases). The ends were cut back, 8 bases at V and 6 bases at J, with 14 bases in the middle. The CDR3 runs to 13 residues. From germline, CDR1 is MNHEY and CDR2 SMNVEV (reference sequence). The DNA for the CDR3 is TGTGCCAGCGGACTGGGGGGACCCAATGAGCAGTTCTTC. Translated: CASGLGGPNEQFF.

This chain joins TRBV6-1 and TRBJ2-5, with unresolved D. This CDR3 is built from 15 residues. V lost 1 base, J lost 5 bases, and 14 bases lay in between. Germline V gene data show CDR1 as MNHNS and CDR2 as SASEGT. The CDR3 DNA reads as TGTGCCAGCAGTGAAGGTCTTGCCTCCTCCGAGACCCAGTACTTC. It is translated as CASSEGLASSETQYF.